This record covers a single T cell receptor beta chain. The data were produced by immunoSEQ multiplex PCR, yet TCRdb's version contains in-frame clones alone and is incomplete. The sample contains some 400,000 clones, roughly 89% of which appear only once. The sample belongs to a study of blood T cell repertoires in COVID-19. In the study overall: There were acute and convalescent COVID-19 samples, and they came from the United States, Italy and Spain.

In germline, CDR1 is LNHDA, CDR2 SQIVND (reference sequence). V was trimmed by 4 bases and J by 0 bases, leaving 10 bases between them. The CDR3 runs to 14 residues. Cohorts were based on clinical histories the participants reported. The specimen sequenced was PBMCs or T cells enriched from blood (not recorded which). The chain carries TRBV19 and TRBJ2-7, with a weak D call TRBD1 (5 bases). The clonotype comes from a woman aged 30 to 39 who had recovered from COVID-19. The CDR3 is CASSRQLSSYEQYF. In DNA, the CDR3 is TGTGCCAGTAGTAGACAGTTAAGCTCCTACGAGCAGTACTTC.